This TCR beta chain is from a study of T cell changes during pregnancy in multiple sclerosis. This table comes from immunoSEQ multiplex PCR, and its TCRdb copy is limited to in-frame clones, with some not included. The data show some 100,000 clones, with approximately 90% seen just once and approximately 1.2% held by the top ten. CDR3 length: 15 residues. In germline, CDR1 is KGHSH, CDR2 LQKENI. The V end was cut by 0 bases, the J end by 0 bases, with 6 bases between. The rearrangement links TRBV18 to TRBJ1-3, with D unclear. The specimen comprised peripheral blood, sampled in the second trimester of pregnancy. This sequence was found in a female donor with multiple sclerosis, enrolled in a pregnancy study. CDR3 coding DNA: TGTGCCAGCTCACCACCATCAGGCTCTGGAAACACCATATATTTT. Protein: CASSPPSGSGNTIYF.